The 26 T cell receptor beta chains below were found in one sample sequenced in a study of T cell changes during pregnancy in multiple sclerosis. The protocol was immunoSEQ multiplex PCR, while the TCRdb copy is restricted to in-frame clones and leaves out a portion. The table shows more than 90,000 clones, with 80% to 95% occurring only once. Material: peripheral blood, obtained in the second trimester of pregnancy. These receptors originate from a female donor with multiple sclerosis, enrolled in a pregnancy study.

The chain employs TRBV27 and TRBJ2-1; TRBD2 matches at 8 bases. In germline, CDR1 is MNHEY, CDR2 SMNVEV (reference sequence). This CDR3 comprises 15 residues. The V segment lost 8 bases and the J segment 4 bases; nucleotides outside the gene matches: 10. The CDR3 DNA reads as TGTGCCAGCCGACTAGCGCTCCCCCTTTACAATGAGCAGTTCTTC. It is translated as CASRLALPLYNEQFF.

The chain is built from TRBV5-8 and TRBJ2-7; 7 nucleotides line up with TRBD1. The V gene's germline CDR1 is SGHTS and CDR2 YDEGEE. CDR3 length equals 14 residues. V shed 4 bases and J 1 base; nucleotides not matched to a gene: 5. In DNA, the CDR3 is TGTGCCAGCAGCCCGACAGGGTCTTCCTACGAGCAGTACTTC. This sequence encodes CASSPTGSSYEQYF.

V is TRBV29-1 and J is TRBJ2-7, with a weak D call TRBD2 (7 bases). The CDR3 extends over 17 amino acids. The germline CDR1 and CDR2 sequences are SQVTM and ANQGSEA. Trimming stripped 0 bases from V and 5 bases from J, with 23 bases between. This CDR3 reads CSVEDPRPGGAFNEQYF. The CDR3 nucleotides are TGCAGCGTTGAAGATCCTCGTCCGGGGGGCGCTTTCAACGAGCAGTACTTC.

The V call is TRBV19, the J call TRBJ1-1, with D possibly TRBD1 on 5 matching bases. Germline CDR1 and CDR2: LNHDA and SQIVND (reference sequence). V lost 5 bases and J 3 bases, leaving 10 bases between the germline ends. This CDR3 has 13 residues. DNA of the CDR3: TGTGCCAGTAGTTTCGGGGGGTACACTGAAGCTTTCTTT. It specifies CASSFGGYTEAFF.

The chain has TRBV7-9 and TRBJ2-2; no reliable D call. This CDR3 has 12 residues. The germline V gene encodes CDR1 SEHNR and CDR2 FQNEAQ (reference sequence). Trimming removed 7 bases from V and 6 bases from J, with 9 bases in between. The CDR3 coding sequence is TGTGCCAGCACCTCCCCGGCCGGGGAGCTGTTTTTT. Protein: CASTSPAGELFF.

This chain links TRBV2 with TRBJ1-5; 9 bases are shared with TRBD1. Germline assignment: CDR1 SNHLY and CDR2 FYNNEI. The trim removed 7 bases at V and 3 bases at J, leaving 13 bases unmatched. This CDR3 is built from 17 residues. CDR3 region: CASTKRPGQGYNQPQHF. The CDR3 DNA reads as TGTGCCAGCACGAAGAGACCGGGACAGGGATACAATCAGCCCCAGCATTTT.

The CDR3 coding sequence is TGTGCCAGCAGCCCAAGTGGGACAGGGAACTACGAGCAGTACTTC. Amino acids: CASSPSGTGNYEQYF. The chain couples TRBV5-4 to TRBJ2-7; 9 bases agree with TRBD1. Unmatched junction bases numbered 8, after V lost 4 bases and J lost 3 bases. Germline V lookup: CDR1 SGHNT, CDR2 YYREEE (reference sequence). The CDR3 totals 15 residues.

The chain's CDR3 is CASSLAGLQVSQETQYF. CDR3 bases: TGCGCCAGCAGCTTGGCCGGCCTACAGGTCTCGCAAGAGACCCAGTACTTC. The chain is built from TRBV5-1 and TRBJ2-5, with D maybe TRBD1 (5 bases). The V gene's germline CDR1 is SGHRS and CDR2 YFSETQ. CDR3 length: 17 amino acids. V was trimmed by 0 bases and J by 2 bases, leaving 17 bases between them.

The rearrangement links TRBV6-1 to TRBJ2-7; TRBD1 aligns across 7 bases. V shed 7 bases, J shed 5 bases, and the junction held 11 bases outside the gene matches. The CDR3 is made up of 14 amino acids. Germline V CDR1 and CDR2: MNHNS, SASEGT. For the CDR3, the DNA is TGTGCCAGCAATCCGGGACAGTCCCCCCACGAGCAGTACTTC. Translated: CASNPGQSPHEQYF.

The chain combines TRBV7-8 with TRBJ1-1; D uncertain. Trimming stripped 2 bases from V and 6 bases from J, with 13 bases between. The length of the CDR3 is 14 residues. Looked up from germline, CDR1 is SGHVS and CDR2 is FQNEAQ. The CDR3 DNA is TGTGCCAGCAGCTTACCTCCACGCGGCCCTGAAGCTTTCTTT. Protein: CASSLPPRGPEAFF.

The V and J genes are TRBV27 and TRBJ2-1; 7 bases are shared with TRBD2. V shed 4 bases, J shed 1 base, and the junction held 4 bases outside the gene matches. Germline-derived CDR1 and CDR2 are MNHEY and SMNVEV (reference sequence). The CDR3 covers 15 residues. The DNA for the CDR3 is TGTGCCAGCAGTTCATCGGGAGGTTCCTACAATGAGCAGTTCTTC. Amino acid sequence: CASSSSGGSYNEQFF.

The genes are TRBV19 and TRBJ2-7; TRBD2 matches 9 bases. The CDR3 loop spans 13 amino acids. J lost 3 bases, V lost 5 bases, and 2 bases had no gene match. CDR1 is LNHDA, CDR2 SQIVND, per germline (reference sequence). The CDR3 sequence is CASSWTSVYEQYF. Written as DNA, the CDR3 is TGTGCCAGTAGTTGGACTAGCGTCTACGAGCAGTACTTC. Full variable domain (remainder filled in from reference TRBV19 and TRBJ2-7): DGGITQSPKYLFRKEGQNVTLSCEQNLNHDAMYWYRQDPGQGLRLIYYSQIVNDFQKGDIAEGYSVSREKKESFPLTVTSAQKNPTAFYLCASSWTSVYEQYFGPGTRLTVT.

The rearrangement links TRBV25-1 to TRBJ1-4, with no clear D. V was pared by 7 bases and J by 7 bases, with 16 bases between. CDR1 and CDR2 (germline): MGHDK, SYGVNS. The CDR3 runs 14 residues. In nucleotides, the CDR3 is TGTGCCAGCACCCTGGACCCTGGAGGTGAAAAACTGTTTTTT. This translates into CASTLDPGGEKLFF.

The chain joins TRBV7-9 to TRBJ2-7; 10 bases are a match to TRBD1. The CDR3 has 15 residues. V was clipped by 4 bases and J by 3 bases; unmatched bases: 6. From germline, CDR1 is SEHNR and CDR2 FQNEAQ (reference sequence). The CDR3 DNA sequence: TGTGCCAGCAGCTCCCCGGACAGGGGGATCTACGAGCAGTACTTC. Protein: CASSSPDRGIYEQYF.

The chain is built from TRBV6-1 and TRBJ1-1; 7 positions match TRBD1. The CDR3 covers 17 residues. J was trimmed by 3 bases and V by 1 base; bases with no gene match: 11. CDR1 and CDR2 (germline): MNHNS, SASEGT. Written as DNA, the CDR3 is TGTGCCAGCAGTGAAGTCCCGCACTGGGACAGTTACACTGAAGCTTTCTTT. It codes for CASSEVPHWDSYTEAFF.

V gene TRBV7-2 combines with J gene TRBJ2-3; D ambiguous. Germline V gene sequence: CDR1 SGHTA, CDR2 FQGNSA. The CDR3 has 11 residues. The V end lost 4 bases, the J end lost 4 bases, and 3 bases lay between the germline ends. DNA of the CDR3: TGTGCCAGCAGCTCCGCAGATACGCAGTATTTT. Translating it yields CASSSADTQYF.

The chain employs TRBV19 and TRBJ1-2, with 12 bases matching TRBD1. The V gene's germline CDR1 is LNHDA and CDR2 SQIVND (reference sequence). J was trimmed by 10 bases and V by 4 bases; bases with no gene match: 10. This CDR3 contains 15 residues. CDR3 nucleotides: TGTGCCAGTAGTACCCCCCCACCGGGACAGGGGGCCTACACCTTC. It is translated as CASSTPPPGQGAYTF.

The chain couples TRBV6-5 to TRBJ2-2; TRBD1 matches at 7 bases. This CDR3 comprises 14 residues. Per germline, CDR1 MNHEY and CDR2 SVGAGI. With V trimmed by 6 bases and J by 7 bases, 8 bases remained unmatched. The CDR3 region is CASSTGERIGELFF. DNA of the CDR3: TGTGCCAGCAGCACAGGGGAGAGGATCGGGGAGCTGTTTTTT.

The chain combines TRBV5-1 with TRBJ2-3; D perhaps matches TRBD1 (6 bases). Germline V gene data show CDR1 as SGHRS and CDR2 as YFSETQ. This CDR3 comprises 14 residues. V gave up 3 bases and J gave up 0 bases, with 8 bases separating them. Here the CDR3 reads CASSSGQSTDTQYF. The CDR3 region has the DNA TGCGCCAGCAGCTCCGGACAGAGCACAGATACGCAGTATTTT.

This chain uses TRBV19 with TRBJ1-2; D might be TRBD1 (5 bases). This CDR3 has 16 residues. Deletions cut 3 bases from V and 1 base from J, with 15 bases between. From germline, CDR1 is LNHDA and CDR2 SQIVND (reference sequence). The chain's CDR3 is CASSIAGPAGNYGYTF. For the CDR3, the DNA is TGTGCCAGTAGTATCGCAGGGCCCGCCGGTAACTATGGCTACACCTTC.

The count of this clone is one. The J gene is TRBJ1-2, the V gene TRBV6-6, with unresolved D. V was pared by 2 bases and J by 1 base, with 11 bases between. The CDR3 extends over 15 amino acids. Looked up from germline, CDR1 is MNHNY and CDR2 is SVGAGI (reference sequence). CDR3 sequence reads: CASSYAQHFNYGYTF. CDR3 sequence (DNA): TGTGCCAGCAGTTACGCACAGCATTTTAACTATGGCTACACCTTC.

The chain carries TRBV28 and TRBJ2-2; D might be TRBD1 (6 bases). The CDR3 covers 13 residues. CDR1 and CDR2 (germline): MDHEN, SYDVKM. Trimming stripped 11 bases from V and 3 bases from J, with 13 bases between. CDR3 coding DNA: TGTGCCGCCTCAGGGGAAGACACCGGGGAGCTGTTTTTT. As protein: CAASGEDTGELFF.

The chain combines TRBV5-8 with TRBJ2-2, with TRBD1 identical over 7 bases. The CDR3 is 16 residues long. The germline V gene encodes CDR1 SGHTS and CDR2 YDEGEE. J was trimmed by 3 bases and V by 3 bases; bases with no gene match: 8. The CDR3 bases are TGTGCCAGCAGCTCGGCGAGTGACAGGGACACCGGGGAGCTGTTTTTT. Its protein product is CASSSASDRDTGELFF.

This clone has only one observation. The V and J genes are TRBV7-2 and TRBJ2-1; no clear D. CDR3 length: 12 residues. The germline gives CDR1 SGHTA, CDR2 FQGNSA. V was shortened by 5 bases and J by 10 bases, with 12 bases between the two germline ends. The CDR3, as DNA: TGTGCCAGCAGCCTACCGCACCTGGAGCAGTTCTTC. This translates into CASSLPHLEQFF.

The chain combines TRBV19 with TRBJ2-7, with 9 bases aligning to TRBD1. The CDR3 totals 13 residues. Germline V CDR1 and CDR2: LNHDA, SQIVND (reference sequence). V shed 7 bases and J 4 bases; nucleotides not matched to a gene: 5. CDR3 bases: TGTGCCAGTAACAGGGGGCGGGGGTACGAGCAGTACTTC. This encodes CASNRGRGYEQYF. The full variable domain, completed using reference TRBV19 and TRBJ2-7, is DGGITQSPKYLFRKEGQNVTLSCEQNLNHDAMYWYRQDPGQGLRLIYYSQIVNDFQKGDIAEGYSVSREKKESFPLTVTSAQKNPTAFYLCASNRGRGYEQYFGPGTRLTVT.

V and J are TRBV6-6 and TRBJ2-1; 7 positions match TRBD2. CDR1 and CDR2 from the germline V gene are MNHNY and SVGAGI (reference sequence). V shed 8 bases, J shed 10 bases, and the junction held 2 bases outside the gene matches. The length of the CDR3 is 10 residues. The CDR3 spells CASGGGEQFF. CDR3 nucleotides: TGTGCCAGCGGGGGGGGAGAGCAGTTCTTC.